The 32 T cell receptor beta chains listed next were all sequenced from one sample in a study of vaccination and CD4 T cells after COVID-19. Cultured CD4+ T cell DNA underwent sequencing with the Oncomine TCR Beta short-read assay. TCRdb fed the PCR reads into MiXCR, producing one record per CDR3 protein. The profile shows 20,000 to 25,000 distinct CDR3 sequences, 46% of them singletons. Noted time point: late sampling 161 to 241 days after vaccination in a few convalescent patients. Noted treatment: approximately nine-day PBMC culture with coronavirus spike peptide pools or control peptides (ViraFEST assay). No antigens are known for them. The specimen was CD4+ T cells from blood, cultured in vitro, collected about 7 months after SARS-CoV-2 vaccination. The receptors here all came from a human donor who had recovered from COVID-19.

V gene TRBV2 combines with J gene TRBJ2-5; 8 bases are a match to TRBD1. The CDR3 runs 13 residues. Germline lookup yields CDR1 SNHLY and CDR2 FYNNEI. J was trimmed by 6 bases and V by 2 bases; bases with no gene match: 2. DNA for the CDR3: TGTGCCAGCAGTGAAACAGGGGGGCAGACCCAGTACTTC. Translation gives CASSETGGQTQYF.

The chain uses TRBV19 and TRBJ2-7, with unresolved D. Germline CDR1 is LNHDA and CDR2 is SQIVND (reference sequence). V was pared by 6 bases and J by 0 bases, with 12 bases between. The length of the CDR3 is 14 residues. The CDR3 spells CASRISASSYEQYF. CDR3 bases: TGTGCCAGTAGGATCTCGGCTAGCTCCTACGAGCAGTACTTC.

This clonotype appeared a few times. The CDR3: CASSLSSGATQYF. CDR3 nucleotides: TGTGCCAGCAGCTTATCTTCGGGGGCTACCCAGTACTTC. The chain combines TRBV7-9 with TRBJ2-5; the D call may be TRBD1 or TRBD2 (6 bases each). V lost 2 bases and J 8 bases, leaving 12 bases between the germline ends. The CDR3 covers 13 residues. Germline values: CDR1 SEHNR, CDR2 FQNEAQ (reference sequence).

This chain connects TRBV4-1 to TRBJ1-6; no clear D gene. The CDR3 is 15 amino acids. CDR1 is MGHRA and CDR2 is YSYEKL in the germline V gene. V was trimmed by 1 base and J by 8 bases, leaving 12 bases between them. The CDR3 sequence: CASSQVPPKDSPLHF. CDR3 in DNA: TGCGCCAGCAGCCAAGTACCCCCCAAGGATTCACCCCTCCACTTT.

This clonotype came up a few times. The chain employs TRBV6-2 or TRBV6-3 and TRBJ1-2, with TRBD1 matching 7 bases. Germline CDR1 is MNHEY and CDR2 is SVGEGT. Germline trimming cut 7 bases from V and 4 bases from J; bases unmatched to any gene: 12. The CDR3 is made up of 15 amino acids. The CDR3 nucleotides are TGTGCCAGCACCGACCGAGGGGGCAGTGGCTATGGCTACACCTTC. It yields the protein CASTDRGGSGYGYTF.

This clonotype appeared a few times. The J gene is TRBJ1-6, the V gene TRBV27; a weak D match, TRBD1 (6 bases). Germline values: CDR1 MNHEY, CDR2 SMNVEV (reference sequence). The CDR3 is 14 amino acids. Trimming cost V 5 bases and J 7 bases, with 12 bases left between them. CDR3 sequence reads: CASSRYRVNSPLHF. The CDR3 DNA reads TGTGCCAGCAGTCGCTACAGGGTAAATTCACCCCTCCACTTT.

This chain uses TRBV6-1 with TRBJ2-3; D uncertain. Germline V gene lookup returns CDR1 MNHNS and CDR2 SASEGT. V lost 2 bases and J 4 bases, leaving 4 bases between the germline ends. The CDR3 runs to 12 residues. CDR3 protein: CASSETADTQYF. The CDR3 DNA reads TGTGCCAGCAGTGAAACGGCAGATACGCAGTATTTT.

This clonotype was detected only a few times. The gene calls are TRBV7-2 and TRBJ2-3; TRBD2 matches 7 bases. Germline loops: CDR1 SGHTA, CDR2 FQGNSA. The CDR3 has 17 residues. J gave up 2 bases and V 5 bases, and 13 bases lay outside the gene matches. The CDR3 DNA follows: TGTGCCAGCAGCGCTCGCCAGAAGCGGGGCTACACAGATACGCAGTATTTT. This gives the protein CASSARQKRGYTDTQYF.

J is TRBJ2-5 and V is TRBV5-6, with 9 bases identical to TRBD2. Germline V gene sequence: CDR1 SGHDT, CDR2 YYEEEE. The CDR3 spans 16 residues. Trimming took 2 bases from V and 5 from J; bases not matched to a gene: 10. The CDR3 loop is CASSLTPAGGGETQYF. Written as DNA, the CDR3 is TGTGCCAGCAGCTTAACCCCAGCGGGAGGAGGGGAGACCCAGTACTTC.

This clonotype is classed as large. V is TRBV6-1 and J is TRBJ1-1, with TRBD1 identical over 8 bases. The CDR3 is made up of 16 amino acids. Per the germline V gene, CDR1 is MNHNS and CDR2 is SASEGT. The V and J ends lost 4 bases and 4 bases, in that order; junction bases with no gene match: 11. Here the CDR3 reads CASSGLYRGEGTEAFF. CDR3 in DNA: TGTGCCAGCAGTGGACTCTACAGGGGGGAGGGCACTGAAGCTTTCTTT.

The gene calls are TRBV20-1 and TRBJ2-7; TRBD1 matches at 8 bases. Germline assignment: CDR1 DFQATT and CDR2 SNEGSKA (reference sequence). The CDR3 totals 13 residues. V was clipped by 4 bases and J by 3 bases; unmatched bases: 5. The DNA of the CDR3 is TGCAGTGCTACCGGGACAGGTATCTACGAGCAGTACTTC. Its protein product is CSATGTGIYEQYF.

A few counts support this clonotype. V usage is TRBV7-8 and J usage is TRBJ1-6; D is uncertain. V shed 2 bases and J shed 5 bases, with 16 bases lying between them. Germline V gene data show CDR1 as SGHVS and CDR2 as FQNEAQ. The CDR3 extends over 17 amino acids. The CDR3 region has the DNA TGTGCCAGCAGCTTAACCTGGCAGCTTGATAATAATTCACCCCTCCACTTT. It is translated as CASSLTWQLDNNSPLHF.

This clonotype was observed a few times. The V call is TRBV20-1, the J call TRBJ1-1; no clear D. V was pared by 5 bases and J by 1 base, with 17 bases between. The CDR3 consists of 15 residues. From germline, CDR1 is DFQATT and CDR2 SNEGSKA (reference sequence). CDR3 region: CSAPTRLVPNTEAFF. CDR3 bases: TGCAGTGCTCCGACAAGACTAGTACCGAACACTGAAGCTTTCTTT.

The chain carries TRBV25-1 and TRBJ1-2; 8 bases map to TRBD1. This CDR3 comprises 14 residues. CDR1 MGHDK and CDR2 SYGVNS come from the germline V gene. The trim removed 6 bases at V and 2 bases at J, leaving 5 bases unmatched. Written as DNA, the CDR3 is TGTGCCAGCAGCCACAGGGGGGAAAACTATGGCTACACCTTC. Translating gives CASSHRGENYGYTF.

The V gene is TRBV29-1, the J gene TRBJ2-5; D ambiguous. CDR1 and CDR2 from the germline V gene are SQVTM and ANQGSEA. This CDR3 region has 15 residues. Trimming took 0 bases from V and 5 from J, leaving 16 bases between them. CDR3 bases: TGCAGCGTTGAAGATCCGGCCTTCCCGAGGGAGACCCAGTACTTC. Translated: CSVEDPAFPRETQYF.

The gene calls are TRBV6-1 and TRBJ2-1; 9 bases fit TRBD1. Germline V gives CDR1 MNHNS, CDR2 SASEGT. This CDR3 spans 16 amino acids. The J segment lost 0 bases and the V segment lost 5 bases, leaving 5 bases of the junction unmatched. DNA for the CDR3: TGTGCCAGCAGTAACCGGGACAGGGTCTCCTACAATGAGCAGTTCTTC. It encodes CASSNRDRVSYNEQFF.

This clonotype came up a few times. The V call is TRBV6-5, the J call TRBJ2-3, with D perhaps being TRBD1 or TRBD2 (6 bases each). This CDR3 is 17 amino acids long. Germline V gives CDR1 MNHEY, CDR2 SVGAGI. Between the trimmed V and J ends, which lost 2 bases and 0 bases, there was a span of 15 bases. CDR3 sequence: CASSYNPGAFSTDTQYF. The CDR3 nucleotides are TGTGCCAGCAGTTACAACCCGGGGGCGTTTAGCACAGATACGCAGTATTTT.

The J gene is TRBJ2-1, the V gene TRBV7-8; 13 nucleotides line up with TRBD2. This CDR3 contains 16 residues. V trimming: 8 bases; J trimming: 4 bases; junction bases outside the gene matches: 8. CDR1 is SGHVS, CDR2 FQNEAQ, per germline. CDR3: CASGMGLAGQYNEQFF. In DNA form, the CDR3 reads TGTGCCAGCGGAATGGGACTAGCGGGACAATACAATGAGCAGTTCTTC.

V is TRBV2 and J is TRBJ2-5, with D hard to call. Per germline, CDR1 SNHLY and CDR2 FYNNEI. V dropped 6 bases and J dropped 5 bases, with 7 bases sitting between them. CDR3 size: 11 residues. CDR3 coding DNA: TGTGCCAGCAGCCCTCGGGAGACCCAGTACTTC. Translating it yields CASSPRETQYF.

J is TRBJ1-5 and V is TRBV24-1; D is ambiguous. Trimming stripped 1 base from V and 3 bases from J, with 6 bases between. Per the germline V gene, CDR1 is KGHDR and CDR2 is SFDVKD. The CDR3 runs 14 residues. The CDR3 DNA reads TGTGCCACCAGTGATTTAGGCTTCAATCAGCCCCAGCATTTT. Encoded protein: CATSDLGFNQPQHF.

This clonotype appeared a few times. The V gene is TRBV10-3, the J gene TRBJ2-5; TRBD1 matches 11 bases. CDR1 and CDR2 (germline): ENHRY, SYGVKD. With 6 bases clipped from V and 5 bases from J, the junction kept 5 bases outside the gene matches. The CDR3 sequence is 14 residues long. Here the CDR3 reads CAISGQGAWETQYF. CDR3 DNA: TGTGCCATCAGCGGACAGGGGGCTTGGGAGACCCAGTACTTC.

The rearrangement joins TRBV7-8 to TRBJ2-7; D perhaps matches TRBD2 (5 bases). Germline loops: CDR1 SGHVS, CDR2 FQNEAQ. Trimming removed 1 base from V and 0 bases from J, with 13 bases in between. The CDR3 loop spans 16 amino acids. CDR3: CASSLGWAGTSYEQYF. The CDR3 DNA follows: TGTGCCAGCAGCTTAGGATGGGCGGGTACCTCCTACGAGCAGTACTTC.

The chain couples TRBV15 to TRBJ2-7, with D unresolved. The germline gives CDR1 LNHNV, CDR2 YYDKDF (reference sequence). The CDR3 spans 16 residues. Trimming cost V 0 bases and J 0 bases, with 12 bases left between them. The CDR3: CATSRDPVSNSYEQYF. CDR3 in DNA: TGTGCCACCAGCAGAGACCCAGTCTCGAACTCCTACGAGCAGTACTTC.

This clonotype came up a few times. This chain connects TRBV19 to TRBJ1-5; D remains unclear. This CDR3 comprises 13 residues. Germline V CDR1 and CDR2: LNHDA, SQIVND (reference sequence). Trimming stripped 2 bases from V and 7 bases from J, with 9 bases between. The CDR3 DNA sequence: TGTGCCAGTAGTATAACCTGGCGGCAGCCCCAGCATTTT. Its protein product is CASSITWRQPQHF.

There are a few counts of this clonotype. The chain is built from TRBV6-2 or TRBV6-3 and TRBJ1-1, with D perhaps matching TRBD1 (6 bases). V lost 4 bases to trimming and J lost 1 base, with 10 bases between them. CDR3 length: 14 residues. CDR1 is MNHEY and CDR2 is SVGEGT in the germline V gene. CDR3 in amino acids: CASSWEGGNTEAFF. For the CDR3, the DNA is TGTGCCAGCAGTTGGGAGGGGGGGAACACTGAAGCTTTCTTT.

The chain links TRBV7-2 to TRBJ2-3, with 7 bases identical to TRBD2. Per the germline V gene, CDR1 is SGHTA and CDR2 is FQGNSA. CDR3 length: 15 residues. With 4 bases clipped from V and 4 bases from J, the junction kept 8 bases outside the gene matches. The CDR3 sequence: CASSSPKTSPDTQYF. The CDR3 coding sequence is TGTGCCAGCAGCTCGCCTAAGACTAGCCCAGATACGCAGTATTTT.

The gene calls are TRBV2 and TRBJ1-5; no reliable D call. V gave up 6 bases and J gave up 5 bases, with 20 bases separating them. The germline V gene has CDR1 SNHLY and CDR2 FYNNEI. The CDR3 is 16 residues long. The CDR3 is CASSLTRRVVYQPQHF. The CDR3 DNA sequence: TGTGCCAGCAGCTTGACAAGGAGGGTCGTTTATCAGCCCCAGCATTTT. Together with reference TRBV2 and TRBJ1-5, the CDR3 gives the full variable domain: EPEVTQTPSHQVTQMGQEVILRCVPISNHLYFYWYRQILGQKVEFLVSFYNNEISEKSEIFDDQFSVERPDGSNFTLKIRSTKLEDSAMYFCASSLTRRVVYQPQHFGDGTRLSIL.

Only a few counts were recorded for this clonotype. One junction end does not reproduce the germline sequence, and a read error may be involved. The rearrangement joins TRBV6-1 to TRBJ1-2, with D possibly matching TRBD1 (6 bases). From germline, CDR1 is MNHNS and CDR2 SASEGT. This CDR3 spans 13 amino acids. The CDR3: CASREGGSGGYTF. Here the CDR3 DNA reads TGTGCCAGCAGGGAAGGGGGTTCGGGTGGCTACACCTTC.

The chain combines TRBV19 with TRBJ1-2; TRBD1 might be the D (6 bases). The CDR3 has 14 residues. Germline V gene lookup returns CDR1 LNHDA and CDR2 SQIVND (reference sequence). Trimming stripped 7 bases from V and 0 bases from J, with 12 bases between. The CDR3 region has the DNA TGTGCCAGTAACACCAGGGGTGCTAACTATGGCTACACCTTC. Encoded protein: CASNTRGANYGYTF.

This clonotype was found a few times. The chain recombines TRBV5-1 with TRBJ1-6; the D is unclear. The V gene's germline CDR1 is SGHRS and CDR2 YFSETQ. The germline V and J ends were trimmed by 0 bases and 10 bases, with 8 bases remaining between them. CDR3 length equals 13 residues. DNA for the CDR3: TGCGCCAGCAGCTTGGGAACGTTATCACCCCTCCACTTT. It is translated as CASSLGTLSPLHF.

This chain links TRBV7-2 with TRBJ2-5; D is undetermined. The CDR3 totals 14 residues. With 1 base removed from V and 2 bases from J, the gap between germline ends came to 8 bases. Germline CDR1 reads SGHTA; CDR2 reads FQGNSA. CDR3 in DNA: TGTGCCAGCAGCTTAGGGGGATGGCAAGAGACCCAGTACTTC. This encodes CASSLGGWQETQYF.

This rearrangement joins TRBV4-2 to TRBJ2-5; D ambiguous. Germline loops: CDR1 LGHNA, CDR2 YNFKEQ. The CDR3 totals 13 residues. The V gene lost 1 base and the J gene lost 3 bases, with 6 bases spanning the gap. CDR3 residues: CASSQAREETQYF. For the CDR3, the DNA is TGTGCCAGCAGCCAAGCCCGAGAAGAGACCCAGTACTTC.